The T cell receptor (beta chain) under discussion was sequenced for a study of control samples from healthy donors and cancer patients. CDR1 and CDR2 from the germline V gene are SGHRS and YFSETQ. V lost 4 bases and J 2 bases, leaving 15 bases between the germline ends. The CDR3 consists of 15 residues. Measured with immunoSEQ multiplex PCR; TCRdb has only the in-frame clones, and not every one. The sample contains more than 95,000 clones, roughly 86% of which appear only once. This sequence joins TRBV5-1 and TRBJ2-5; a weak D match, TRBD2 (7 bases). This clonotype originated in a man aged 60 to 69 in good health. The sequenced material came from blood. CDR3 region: CASSPIGGVQETQYF. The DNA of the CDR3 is TGCGCCAGCAGCCCAATAGGGGGGGTGCAAGAGACCCAGTACTTC.